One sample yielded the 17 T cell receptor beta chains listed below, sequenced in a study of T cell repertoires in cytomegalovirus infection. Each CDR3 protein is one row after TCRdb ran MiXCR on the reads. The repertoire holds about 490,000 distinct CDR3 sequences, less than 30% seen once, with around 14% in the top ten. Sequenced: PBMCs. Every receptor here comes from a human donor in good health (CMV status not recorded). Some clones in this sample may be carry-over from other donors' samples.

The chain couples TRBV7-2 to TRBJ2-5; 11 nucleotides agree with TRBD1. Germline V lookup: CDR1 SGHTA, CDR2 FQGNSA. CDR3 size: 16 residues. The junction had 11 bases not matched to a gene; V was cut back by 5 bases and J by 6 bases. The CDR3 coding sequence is TGTGCCAGCAGCAAATCCGGGACAGGGGGAATGAAGACCCAGTACTTC. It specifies CASSKSGTGGMKTQYF.

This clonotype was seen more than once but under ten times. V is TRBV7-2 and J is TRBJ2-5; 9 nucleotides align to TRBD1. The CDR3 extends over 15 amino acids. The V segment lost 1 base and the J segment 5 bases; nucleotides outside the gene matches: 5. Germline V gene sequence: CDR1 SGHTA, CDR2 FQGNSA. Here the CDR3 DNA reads TGTGCCAGCAGCTTAGTGACAGGGGGTTTGGAGACCCAGTACTTC. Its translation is CASSLVTGGLETQYF.

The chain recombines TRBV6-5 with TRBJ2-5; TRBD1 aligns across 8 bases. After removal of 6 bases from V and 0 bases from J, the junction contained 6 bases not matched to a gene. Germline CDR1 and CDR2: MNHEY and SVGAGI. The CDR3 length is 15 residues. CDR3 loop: CASRPRQGHQETQYF. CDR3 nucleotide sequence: TGTGCCAGCAGACCCCGACAGGGGCACCAAGAGACCCAGTACTTC.

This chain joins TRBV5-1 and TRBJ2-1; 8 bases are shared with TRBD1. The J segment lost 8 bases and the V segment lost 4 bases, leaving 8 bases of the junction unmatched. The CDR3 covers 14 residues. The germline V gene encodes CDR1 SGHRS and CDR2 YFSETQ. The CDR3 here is CASSPGAGGDEQFF. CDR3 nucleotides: TGCGCCAGCAGCCCGGGTGCAGGGGGCGATGAGCAGTTCTTC.

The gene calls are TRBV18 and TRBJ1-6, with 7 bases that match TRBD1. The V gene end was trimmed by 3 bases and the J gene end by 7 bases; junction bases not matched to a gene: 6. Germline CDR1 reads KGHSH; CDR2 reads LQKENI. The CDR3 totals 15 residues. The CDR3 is CASSPDRARNSPLHF. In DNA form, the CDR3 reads TGTGCCAGCTCACCCGACAGGGCGCGGAATTCACCCCTCCACTTT.

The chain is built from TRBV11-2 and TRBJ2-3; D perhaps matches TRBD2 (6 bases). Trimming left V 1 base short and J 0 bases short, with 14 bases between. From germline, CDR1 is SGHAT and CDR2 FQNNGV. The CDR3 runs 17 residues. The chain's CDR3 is CASSLAPPGTSTDTQYF. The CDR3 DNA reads TGTGCCAGCAGCTTAGCCCCCCCTGGGACTAGCACAGATACGCAGTATTTT.

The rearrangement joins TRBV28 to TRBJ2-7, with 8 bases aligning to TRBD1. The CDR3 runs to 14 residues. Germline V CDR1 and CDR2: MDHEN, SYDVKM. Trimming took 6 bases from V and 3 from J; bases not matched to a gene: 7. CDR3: CASSTGQGLYEQYV. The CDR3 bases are TGTGCCAGCAGCACAGGACAGGGTCTCTACGAGCAGTACGTC.

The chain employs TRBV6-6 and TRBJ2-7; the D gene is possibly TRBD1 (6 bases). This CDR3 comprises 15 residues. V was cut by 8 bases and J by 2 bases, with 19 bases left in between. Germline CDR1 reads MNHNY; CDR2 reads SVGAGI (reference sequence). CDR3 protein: CASEGDGHPTYEQYV. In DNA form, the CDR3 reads TGTGCCAGCGAGGGGGACGGGCACCCAACCTACGAGCAGTACGTC.

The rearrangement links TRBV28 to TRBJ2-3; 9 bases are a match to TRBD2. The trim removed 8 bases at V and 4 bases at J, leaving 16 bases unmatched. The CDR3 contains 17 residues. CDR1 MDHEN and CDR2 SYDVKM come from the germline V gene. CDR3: CASGPSGVRTGADTQYF. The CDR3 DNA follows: TGTGCCAGCGGACCTAGCGGGGTCCGGACGGGGGCAGATACGCAGTATTTT.

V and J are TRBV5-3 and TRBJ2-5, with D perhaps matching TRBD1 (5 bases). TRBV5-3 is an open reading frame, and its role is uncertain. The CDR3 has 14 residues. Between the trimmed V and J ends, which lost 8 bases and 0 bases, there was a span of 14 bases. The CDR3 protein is CASSPDSDQETQYF. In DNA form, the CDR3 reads TGTGCCAGCAGCCCCGACAGTGACCAAGAGACCCAGTACTTC.

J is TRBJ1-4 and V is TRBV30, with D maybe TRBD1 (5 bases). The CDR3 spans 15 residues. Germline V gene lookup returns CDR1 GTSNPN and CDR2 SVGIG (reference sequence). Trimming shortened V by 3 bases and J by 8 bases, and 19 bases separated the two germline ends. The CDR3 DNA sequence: TGTGCCTGGAGAGGAGGGACGGCCCTGGGGGAAAAACTGTTTTTT. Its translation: CAWRGGTALGEKLFF.

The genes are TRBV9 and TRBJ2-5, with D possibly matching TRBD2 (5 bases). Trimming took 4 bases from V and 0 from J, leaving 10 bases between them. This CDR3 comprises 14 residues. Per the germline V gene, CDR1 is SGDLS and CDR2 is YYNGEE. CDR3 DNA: TGTGCCAGCAGCCCCGGAGGAAACCAAGAGACCCAGTACTTC. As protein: CASSPGGNQETQYF.

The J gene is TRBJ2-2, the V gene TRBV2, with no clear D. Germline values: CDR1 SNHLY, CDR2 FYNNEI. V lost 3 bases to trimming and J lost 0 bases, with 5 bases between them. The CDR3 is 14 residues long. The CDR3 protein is CASSEWSNTGELFF. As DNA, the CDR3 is TGTGCCAGCAGTGAGTGGTCGAACACCGGGGAGCTGTTTTTT.

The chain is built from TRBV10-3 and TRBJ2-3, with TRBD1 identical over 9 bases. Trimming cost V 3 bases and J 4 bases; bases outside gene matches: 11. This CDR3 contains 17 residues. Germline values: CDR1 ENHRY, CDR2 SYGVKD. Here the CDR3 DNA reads TGTGCCATCAGTGAAGGGAACAGGGGGCAGGGGGCAGATACGCAGTATTTT. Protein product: CAISEGNRGQGADTQYF.

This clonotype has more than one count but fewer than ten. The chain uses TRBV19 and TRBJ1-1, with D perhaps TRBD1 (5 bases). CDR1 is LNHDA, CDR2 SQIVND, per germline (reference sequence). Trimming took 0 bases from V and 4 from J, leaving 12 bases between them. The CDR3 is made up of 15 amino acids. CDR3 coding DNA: TGTGCCAGTAGTATAGATCTAGCAGGGACCACTGAAGCTTTCTTT. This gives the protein CASSIDLAGTTEAFF.

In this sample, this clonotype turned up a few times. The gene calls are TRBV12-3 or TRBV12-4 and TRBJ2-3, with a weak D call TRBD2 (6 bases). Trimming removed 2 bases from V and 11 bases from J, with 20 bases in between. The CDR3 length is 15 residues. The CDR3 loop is CASSLLASETRGQYF. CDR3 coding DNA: TGTGCCAGCAGTTTATTGGCTAGCGAAACCCGGGGGCAGTATTTT.

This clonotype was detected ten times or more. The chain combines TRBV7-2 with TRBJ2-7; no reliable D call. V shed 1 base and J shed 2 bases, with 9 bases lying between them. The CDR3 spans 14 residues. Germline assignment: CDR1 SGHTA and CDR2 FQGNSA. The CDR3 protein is CASSLVLGTYEQYV. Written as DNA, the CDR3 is TGTGCCAGCAGCTTAGTTCTGGGTACCTACGAGCAGTACGTC.